This TCR beta chain came from a study of Graves' ophthalmopathy and Graves' hyperthyroidism. Germline V gene data show CDR1 as MNHEY and CDR2 as SMNVEV (reference sequence). The CDR3 runs 15 residues. V shed 1 base, J shed 5 bases, and the junction held 4 bases outside the gene matches. Study observations and caveats: Discriminating ophthalmopathy from stable hyperthyroidism, a 13-signature model attained a sensitivity of about 89% and a specificity of approximately 81%.

This clonotype was observed at least ten times. The antigen remains unidentified. The TCR beta CDR3 regions underwent amplification from RNA transcripts. A first-round RT-PCR used HTBI primers, followed by a second-round multiplex PCR. TCRdb reprocessed the multiplex PCR reads with MiXCR, giving one entry per CDR3 protein. The sample yields approximately 50,000 distinct CDR3 sequences, around half seen once. Among the exclusions were patients with other autoimmune diseases, uncontrolled infections, pregnancy or lactation. Symptoms, serum thyroxine and TRAb, thyroid ultrasound, and orbital computed tomography formed the diagnostic basis.

Sequenced sample: peripheral blood. The chain combines TRBV27 with TRBJ2-5; TRBD2 matches at 10 bases. This receptor was obtained from an adult man with Graves' ophthalmopathy. CDR3 region: CASSLLAGGSETQYF. Written as DNA, the CDR3 is TGTGCCAGCAGTTTATTAGCGGGAGGATCGGAGACCCAGTACTTC.